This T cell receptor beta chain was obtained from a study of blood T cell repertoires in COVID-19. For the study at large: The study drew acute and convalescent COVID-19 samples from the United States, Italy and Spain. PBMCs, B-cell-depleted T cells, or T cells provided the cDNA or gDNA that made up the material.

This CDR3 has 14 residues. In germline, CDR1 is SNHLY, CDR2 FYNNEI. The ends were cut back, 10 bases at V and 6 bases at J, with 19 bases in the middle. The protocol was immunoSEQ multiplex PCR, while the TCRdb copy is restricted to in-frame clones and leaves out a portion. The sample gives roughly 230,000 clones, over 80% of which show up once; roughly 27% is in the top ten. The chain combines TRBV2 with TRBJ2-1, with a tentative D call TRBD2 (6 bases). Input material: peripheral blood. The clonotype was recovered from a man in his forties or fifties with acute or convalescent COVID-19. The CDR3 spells CAIAGSQLGNEQFF. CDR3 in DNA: TGTGCCATCGCGGGGTCTCAGCTCGGCAATGAGCAGTTCTTC.